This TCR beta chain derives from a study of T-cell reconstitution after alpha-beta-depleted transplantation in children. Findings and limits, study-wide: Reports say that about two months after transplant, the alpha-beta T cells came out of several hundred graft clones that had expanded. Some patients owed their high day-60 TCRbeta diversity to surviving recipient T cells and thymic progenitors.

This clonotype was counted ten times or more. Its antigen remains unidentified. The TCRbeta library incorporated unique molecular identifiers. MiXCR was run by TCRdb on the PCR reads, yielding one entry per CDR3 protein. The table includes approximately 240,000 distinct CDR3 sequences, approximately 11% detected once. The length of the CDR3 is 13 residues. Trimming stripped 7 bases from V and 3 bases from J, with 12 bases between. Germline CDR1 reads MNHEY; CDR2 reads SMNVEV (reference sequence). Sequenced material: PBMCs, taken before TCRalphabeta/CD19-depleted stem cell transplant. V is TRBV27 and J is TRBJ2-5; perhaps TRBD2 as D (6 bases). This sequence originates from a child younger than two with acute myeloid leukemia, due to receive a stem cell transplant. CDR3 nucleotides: TGTGCCAGCAAGGGAGGCGGAGAAGAGACCCAGTACTTC. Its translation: CASKGGGEETQYF.